This T cell receptor (beta chain) was obtained from a study of OX40 agonist ivuxolimab in advanced cancers. This clone was recorded once. Germline assignment: CDR1 SGHRS and CDR2 YFSETQ. The CDR3 runs to 12 residues. Trimming pared 5 bases from V and 7 bases from J, leaving 11 bases between. Profiled with immunoSEQ multiplex PCR; TCRdb holds only in-frame clones, not every one. This table holds around 88,000 clones, 92% found once. The clonotype comes from an adult with an advanced solid tumor such as melanoma, head and neck, liver or kidney cancer. This material consisted of CD4+ or CD8+ T cells sorted from blood, taken in a trial of the OX40 agonist ivuxolimab. This sequence joins TRBV5-1 and TRBJ2-3; D may be TRBD1 (6 bases). The CDR3 DNA reads as TGCGCCAGCAGGGCAGGGGCGTATACGCAGTATTTT. It is translated as CASRAGAYTQYF.